The T cell receptor beta chain described here comes from a study of blood T cell repertoires in COVID-19. The wider study: The study drew acute and convalescent COVID-19 samples from the United States, Italy and Spain.

Sequenced by immunoSEQ multiplex PCR; TCRdb stores in-frame clones only, minus some. The profile shows about 280,000 clones, around 89% of them singletons. The V gene's germline CDR1 is MGHRA and CDR2 YSYEKL. The CDR3 consists of 15 residues. Trimming shortened V by 2 bases and J by 2 bases, and 12 bases separated the two germline ends. The sample holds a few counts of this clone. V gene TRBV4-1 combines with J gene TRBJ1-2; a possible D gene is TRBD1 (6 bases). Sequencing was carried out using peripheral blood. This TCR was sampled from a man aged 40-49 years with acute or convalescent COVID-19. CDR3 coding DNA: TGCGCCAGCAGCCAAACACAGGGAAAGAACTATGGCTACACCTTC. It specifies CASSQTQGKNYGYTF.